The 23 T cell receptor beta chains given below trace back to one sample, sequenced in a study of T-cell memory formation after mild COVID-19 (dated by TCRdb to the early 2020s). Libraries were made using 5' RACE. Sequencing took place on an Illumina NovaSeq 6000. The public reads were reprocessed in TCRdb via fastp at Q25 and MiXCR, keeping in-frame beta chains. When rows share a CDR3 protein, they turn into one entry using the most common DNA and genes. Present in this sample are a few hundred thousand distinct CDR3 sequences, about 17% of which were seen just once. 20% to 25% of the sample lies in the top ten. Sequences were obtained from PBMCs or a T cell subset sorted from them (not recorded which). The receptors here all came from a man aged 18 to 35 who had mild COVID-19 (a few samples of this study predate the infection). The sample titles of this study are shuffled in the database, so cell type and time point are left out; the donor was told from shared clones.

This clonotype was detected a few times. The J gene is TRBJ2-1, the V gene TRBV6-2 or TRBV6-3, with 7 bases fitting TRBD1. Losses at the gene ends were 4 bases for V and 7 bases for J; bases not matched to a gene: 7. The CDR3 extends over 14 amino acids. CDR1 is MNHEY and CDR2 is SVGEGT in the germline V gene. The CDR3 sequence is CASSWNRGKNEQFF. The CDR3 nucleotides are TGTGCCAGCAGTTGGAACAGGGGAAAGAATGAGCAGTTCTTC.

This clonotype was seen more than once but under ten times. The rearrangement uses TRBV5-1 and TRBJ2-1; 7 bases are shared with TRBD2. CDR3 size: 14 residues. V dropped 1 base and J dropped 6; count of bases not matched to a gene: 4. Germline V gene data show CDR1 as SGHRS and CDR2 as YFSETQ. CDR3 nucleotides: TGCGCCAGCAGCTTGCCACTAGCGCTCAATGAGCAGTTCTTC. Encoded protein: CASSLPLALNEQFF.

This clonotype was detected a few times. V gene TRBV13 combines with J gene TRBJ1-6; unclear D gene. V was pared by 1 base and J by 10 bases, with 11 bases between. The CDR3 runs to 14 residues. Germline loops: CDR1 PRHDT, CDR2 FYEKMQ (reference sequence). The chain's CDR3 is CASSLVGRRSPLHF. CDR3 sequence (DNA): TGTGCCAGCAGCTTAGTTGGCCGCAGGTCACCCCTCCACTTT. Full variable domain (rest looked up from reference TRBV13 and TRBJ1-6): AAGVIQSPRHLIKEKRETATLKCYPIPRHDTVYWYQQGPGQDPQFLISFYEKMQSDKGSIPDRFSAQQFSDYHSELNMSSLELGDSALYFCASSLVGRRSPLHFGNGTRLTVT.

CDR3 bases: TGTGCCAGCAGCCGGACAGGGAGTAGCAATCAGCCCCAGCATTTT. Translating gives CASSRTGSSNQPQHF. The chain joins TRBV7-9 to TRBJ1-5; 8 positions agree with TRBD1. V gave up 5 bases and J gave up 0 bases; unmatched junction bases: 3. The CDR3 totals 15 residues. In germline, CDR1 is SEHNR, CDR2 FQNEAQ (reference sequence). The full variable domain, its missing parts supplied by reference TRBV7-9 and TRBJ1-5, is DTGVSQNPRHKITKRGQNVTFRCDPISEHNRLYWYRQTLGQGPEFLTYFQNEAQLEKSRLLSDRFSAERPKGSFSTLEIQRTEQGDSAMYLCASSRTGSSNQPQHFGDGTRLSIL.

This clonotype has just a few counts. The rearrangement joins TRBV7-9 to TRBJ1-5, with 9 bases fitting TRBD1. This CDR3 has 15 residues. CDR1 and CDR2 (germline): SEHNR, FQNEAQ (reference sequence). V shed 6 bases and J 7 bases; nucleotides not matched to a gene: 10. Written as DNA, the CDR3 is TGTGCCAGCAGTCCTCCGGGACAGGGTCAGCAGCCCCAGCATTTT. Protein product: CASSPPGQGQQPQHF.

This clonotype was picked up a small number of times. The chain is built from TRBV12-3 or TRBV12-4 and TRBJ2-1; the match to TRBD2 covers 8 bases. V was clipped by 6 bases and J by 3 bases; unmatched bases: 1. The length of the CDR3 is 13 residues. Here the CDR3 DNA reads TGTGCCAGCAGCACTAGCGGCTACAATGAGCAGTTCTTC. Translated, it gives CASSTSGYNEQFF.

The V call is TRBV19, the J call TRBJ2-4; TRBD2 is a possible D gene (5 bases). The ends were cut back, 3 bases at V and 1 base at J, with 16 bases in the middle. The germline V gene encodes CDR1 LNHDA and CDR2 SQIVND (reference sequence). The CDR3 contains 17 residues. The CDR3 here is CASSMEWAGNAKNIQYF. CDR3 nucleotide sequence: TGTGCCAGTAGTATGGAGTGGGCGGGTAACGCCAAAAACATTCAGTACTTC.

A few counts support this clonotype. The rearrangement joins TRBV7-2 to TRBJ2-7; D might be TRBD1 (5 bases). Trimming left V 2 bases short and J 2 bases short, with 10 bases between. The CDR3 is made up of 14 amino acids. Germline assignment: CDR1 SGHTA and CDR2 FQGNSA. CDR3 coding DNA: TGTGCCAGCAGCTTATACCTAGGGGCCTACGAGCAGTACTTC. Its translation: CASSLYLGAYEQYF.

The chain combines TRBV7-2 with TRBJ1-5, with D perhaps TRBD1 (5 bases). The CDR3 runs 14 residues. CDR1 and CDR2 (germline): SGHTA, FQGNSA. V lost 5 bases, J lost 5 bases, and 13 bases lay in between. The CDR3 nucleotides read TGTGCCAGCAGCGGACGGGGAGGGGATCAGCCCCAGCATTTT. Protein sequence: CASSGRGGDQPQHF. Full variable domain (remainder filled in from reference TRBV7-2 and TRBJ1-5): GAGVSQSPSNKVTEKGKDVELRCDPISGHTALYWYRQSLGQGLEFLIYFQGNSAPDKSGLPSDRFSAERTGGSVSTLTIQRTQQEDSAVYLCASSGRGGDQPQHFGDGTRLSIL.

This clonotype turned up a few times. The J gene is TRBJ1-1, the V gene TRBV18; the D is unclear. Looked up from germline, CDR1 is KGHSH and CDR2 is LQKENI. V gave up 5 bases and J gave up 0 bases, with 13 bases separating them. The CDR3 has 15 amino acids. CDR3 DNA sequence: TGTGCCAGCTCATCCTACGGGGTCTTGAACACTGAAGCTTTCTTT. Its protein is CASSSYGVLNTEAFF. Drawing the rest from reference TRBV18 and TRBJ1-1, the complete variable domain is NAGVMQNPRHLVRRRGQEARLRCSPMKGHSHVYWYRQLPEEGLKFMVYLQKENIIDESGMPKERFSAEFPKEGPSILRIQQVVRGDSAAYFCASSSYGVLNTEAFFGQGTRLTVV.

This clonotype was seen many times. This chain connects TRBV4-1 to TRBJ2-7; TRBD2 aligns across 11 bases. This CDR3 contains 17 residues. Germline CDR1 and CDR2: MGHRA and YSYEKL. The ends lost 2 bases at V and 0 bases at J; junction bases unmatched: 6. This chain's CDR3 is CASSQSIAGGSSYEQYV. CDR3 in DNA: TGCGCCAGCAGCCAATCAATAGCGGGGGGGAGCTCCTACGAGCAGTACGTC.

There are a few counts of this clonotype. The rearrangement links TRBV5-1 to TRBJ1-1; no reliable D call. Trimming removed 5 bases from V and 5 bases from J, with 10 bases in between. The CDR3 runs 12 residues. Germline V CDR1 and CDR2: SGHRS, YFSETQ. In DNA form, the CDR3 reads TGCGCCAGCAGAGACCGACGAACTGAAGCTTTCTTT. Residues: CASRDRRTEAFF.

The CDR3 loop reads CASRSSGTLYEQYF. The DNA of the CDR3 is TGTGCCAGCCGAAGCTCGGGGACCCTCTACGAGCAGTACTTC. The rearrangement joins TRBV6-2 or TRBV6-3 to TRBJ2-7; D might be TRBD1 or TRBD2, each matching 5 bases. This CDR3 contains 14 residues. The ends were cut back, 8 bases at V and 3 bases at J, with 17 bases in the middle. Germline V CDR1 and CDR2: MNHEY, SVGEGT.

V gene TRBV27 combines with J gene TRBJ2-5; TRBD2 matches 16 bases. Trimming cost V 6 bases and J 6 bases; bases outside gene matches: 13. This CDR3 has 18 amino acids. The germline gives CDR1 MNHEY, CDR2 SMNVEV (reference sequence). The CDR3 here is CASSPQGLAGGYVKTQYF. CDR3 sequence (DNA): TGTGCCAGCAGCCCGCAGGGACTAGCGGGGGGGTATGTTAAGACCCAGTACTTC.

The chain uses TRBV7-9 and TRBJ1-1; D call uncertain. The CDR3 is made up of 13 amino acids. Trimming cost V 5 bases and J 5 bases, with 12 bases left between them. CDR1 is SEHNR and CDR2 is FQNEAQ in the germline V gene (reference sequence). This CDR3 reads CASSPPWGTEAFF. The CDR3 coding sequence is TGTGCCAGCAGCCCACCCTGGGGAACTGAAGCTTTCTTT.

This chain joins TRBV11-3 and TRBJ2-3, with D hard to call. V gave up 1 base and J gave up 0 bases, with 8 bases separating them. This CDR3 is 15 amino acids long. Germline V gene data show CDR1 as SGHNT and CDR2 as YENEEA. Written as DNA, the CDR3 is TGTGCCAGCAGCTTAGGAGCATTTAGCACAGATACGCAGTATTTT. This encodes CASSLGAFSTDTQYF. Full variable domain (missing parts from reference TRBV11-3 and TRBJ2-3): EAGVVQSPRYKIIEKKQPVAFWCNPISGHNTLYWYLQNLGQGPELLIRYENEEAVDDSQLPKDRFSAERLKGVDSTLKIQPAELGDSAVYLCASSLGAFSTDTQYFGPGTRLTVL.

In this sample, this clonotype turned up many times. V gene TRBV5-6 combines with J gene TRBJ2-7, with D tentatively TRBD2 (5 bases). CDR1 and CDR2 (germline): SGHDT, YYEEEE. V was shortened by 3 bases and J by 0 bases, with 7 bases between the two germline ends. The CDR3 covers 13 residues. The CDR3 here is CASSSGSSYEQYF. The DNA for the CDR3 is TGTGCCAGCAGCTCGGGAAGCTCCTACGAGCAGTACTTC.

The V call is TRBV6-6, the J call TRBJ2-7; 7 bases are a match to TRBD2. This CDR3 is built from 15 residues. Looked up from germline, CDR1 is MNHNY and CDR2 is SVGAGI (reference sequence). The V and J ends lost 4 bases and 2 bases, in that order; junction bases with no gene match: 8. The CDR3 region is CASSFGAGPTYEQYF. CDR3 nucleotide sequence: TGTGCCAGCAGTTTCGGAGCGGGACCTACCTACGAGCAGTACTTC.

This clonotype was seen ten or more times. The V call is TRBV5-1, the J call TRBJ2-1; 7 positions agree with TRBD1. Germline V CDR1 and CDR2: SGHRS, YFSETQ. This CDR3 spans 13 amino acids. The V gene end was trimmed by 7 bases and the J gene end by 0 bases; junction bases not matched to a gene: 1. The CDR3 coding sequence is TGCGCCAGCCGGGACAGCTCCTACAATGAGCAGTTCTTC. Translating gives CASRDSSYNEQFF.

This rearrangement joins TRBV6-5 to TRBJ2-5; D not certain. The CDR3 is 15 amino acids. Between the trimmed V and J ends, which lost 3 bases and 3 bases, there was a span of 14 bases. Germline V gives CDR1 MNHEY, CDR2 SVGAGI. CDR3 protein: CASSYWSPDEETQYF. For the CDR3, the DNA is TGTGCCAGCAGTTATTGGAGTCCTGACGAAGAGACCCAGTACTTC.

In this sample, this clonotype turned up a few times. The rearrangement uses TRBV14 and TRBJ2-7; no clear D gene. CDR1 is SGHDN and CDR2 is FVKESK in the germline V gene. The V gene lost 0 bases and the J gene lost 4 bases, with 16 bases spanning the gap. The CDR3 sequence is 16 residues long. The CDR3 region has the DNA TGTGCCAGCAGCCAAGACGGTCCTGAGGAAACGTACGAGCAGTACGTC. It yields the protein CASSQDGPEETYEQYV.

In its sample, this clonotype was seen a few times. This chain connects TRBV5-6 to TRBJ2-1, with D unresolved. The CDR3 loop spans 16 amino acids. Germline V gives CDR1 SGHDT, CDR2 YYEEEE. Trimming left V 4 bases short and J 5 bases short, with 19 bases between. Here the CDR3 DNA reads TGTGCCAGCAGCGGGATTAAAAACACCCGGAACAATGAGCAGTTCTTC. Protein sequence: CASSGIKNTRNNEQFF.

This chain joins TRBV12-3 or TRBV12-4 and TRBJ2-3; 8 bases fit TRBD1. This CDR3 is built from 13 residues. Unmatched junction bases numbered 6, after V lost 6 bases and J lost 7 bases. CDR3 bases: TGTGCCAGCAGAGCCGGGACAGGTCATACGCAGTATTTT. As protein: CASRAGTGHTQYF.